This T cell receptor (beta chain) derives from a study of shared clonotypes between healthy human individuals. The study's findings and limits: Researchers sampled blood only, noting tissue repertoires likely differ. Non-shared clonotypes showed lower generation probabilities than clonotypes common to all four donors. Estimated clonotype richness was generally higher in naive than memory subsets.

Sequencing was performed with immunoSEQ multiplex PCR; in TCRdb, only in-frame clones are kept and a portion is missing. The sample carries hundreds of thousands of clones, about 98% recorded once. It was CD45RO-negative cells, positively selected for CCR7, that made up naive CD8 cells, with terminally differentiated effector memory CD45RA+ cells excluded. The CDR3 runs to 16 residues. In germline, CDR1 is SGHKS, CDR2 YYEKEE (reference sequence). The junction had 8 bases not matched to a gene; V was cut back by 6 bases and J by 2 bases. About this clone: The antigen is unknown.

Sequenced material: naive CD8+ T cells sorted from blood. The chain carries TRBV5-5 and TRBJ2-1, with 10 bases aligning to TRBD2. This clonotype originated in a man aged 25 to 40 in good health. CDR3 residues: CASKLELAGTYNEQFF. CDR3 coding DNA: TGTGCCAGCAAGCTGGAACTAGCGGGGACCTACAATGAGCAGTTCTTC.